Many counts were recorded for the clone carrying this T cell receptor beta chain. Its target is not known. Not enrolled were patients with uncontrolled infection, other autoimmune disease, pregnancy or lactation. The TCR beta CDR3 regions underwent amplification using RNA transcripts as the source. In the first-round RT-PCR of the TCR CDR3, the HTBI primer set was used. Each CDR3 protein is one row after TCRdb ran MiXCR on the multiplex PCR reads. In the table there are about 290,000 distinct CDR3 sequences, about 14% of which are singletons. This sample stems from a study of T cells in Graves' hyperthyroidism and ophthalmopathy. The wider study: Peripheral blood sampling occurred at initial diagnosis, before any treatment.

Study-level results: By a 13 V-J model, ophthalmopathy was set apart from stable hyperthyroidism.

The sequence was obtained from a woman aged 25-40 years with Graves' hyperthyroidism that later progressed to Graves' ophthalmopathy. Sequences were obtained from blood.

In DNA form, the CDR3 reads TGTGCCAGCAGCTTAGATGGCAGCTACGAGCAGTACTTC. This gives the protein CASSLDGSYEQYF. The J gene is TRBJ2-7, the V gene TRBV13; D uncertain. Germline V gene data show CDR1 as PRHDT and CDR2 as FYEKMQ (reference sequence). This CDR3 is 13 amino acids long. The ends were cut back, 1 base at V and 3 bases at J, with 7 bases in the middle.